This T cell receptor (beta chain) appears in the sequencing data of a study of a mutant IDH1 vaccine in newly diagnosed glioma. The wider study: Vaccines were begun 4-6 weeks after radiotherapy alone, or with temozolomide cycles. Of the patients given treatment, around 60% were male and around 38% were female, and a mean age of approximately 40 years was recorded.

V lost 0 bases and J lost 2, with 11 bases in between. From germline, CDR1 is MNHEY and CDR2 SVGAGI. The CDR3 is 15 amino acids. Noted time point: week 35, safety follow-up. Each dose delivered 300 ug of mutant IDH1 20-mer peptide subcutaneously with imiquimod. Patients underwent eight vaccinations, which took place in weeks 1, 3, 5, 7, 11, 15, 19 and 23. A word on this clone: The antigen remains unidentified.

TCRdb's table, derived via immunoSEQ multiplex PCR, lists solely in-frame clones and lacks some. Here the sample spans tens of thousands of clones, approximately 82% being singletons. This TCR was recovered from a woman younger than 35 with glioma. J is TRBJ2-7 and V is TRBV6-5; weak D call: TRBD2 (5 bases). This specimen consisted of PBMCs, obtained from a glioma patient whose treatment included an IDH1 peptide vaccine. The DNA of the CDR3 is TGTGCCAGCAGTTACTCGAAGCGGAGTCCCTACGAGCAGTACTTC. Translating gives CASSYSKRSPYEQYF.